This T cell receptor beta chain was captured by sequencing in a study of blood T cell repertoires in COVID-19. V dropped 8 bases and J dropped 3; count of bases not matched to a gene: 6. CDR1 is LNHNV, CDR2 YYDKDF, per germline (reference sequence). The CDR3 consists of 14 residues. Method: immunoSEQ multiplex PCR; TCRdb's copy keeps in-frame clones and lacks some. Of a few hundred thousand clones listed, more than 80% are singletons. The J gene is TRBJ1-5, the V gene TRBV15, with 8 bases identical to TRBD1. Sequencing used PBMCs or T cells enriched from blood (not recorded which). This receptor was obtained from a man aged 18 to 30 who had recovered from COVID-19. This CDR3 reads CATARQGPNQPQHF. The CDR3 nucleotides read TGTGCCACCGCAAGACAGGGGCCCAATCAGCCCCAGCATTTT. The variable domain in full, completed from reference TRBV15 and TRBJ1-5, reads DAMVIQNPRYQVTQFGKPVTLSCSQTLNHNVMYWYQQKSSQAPKLLFHYYDKDFNNEADTPDNFQSRRPNTSFCFLDIRSPGLGDTAMYLCATARQGPNQPQHFGDGTRLSIL.